These 2 T cell receptor beta chains were all obtained from the same sample, sequenced in a study of blood T cell repertoires in COVID-19. Some clones are missing from TCRdb's copy, which holds only in-frame ones; the method was immunoSEQ multiplex PCR. This sample yields 60,000 to 75,000 clones, of which about three quarters are seen a single time; approximately 52% belongs to the top ten. What was sequenced was peripheral blood. The source of these receptors is a woman older than 75 with acute or convalescent COVID-19.

V gene TRBV7-8 combines with J gene TRBJ2-3; TRBD1 might be the D (5 bases). The CDR3 extends over 12 amino acids. The V and J ends lost 6 bases and 6 bases respectively, with 10 bases between them. CDR1 SGHVS and CDR2 FQNEAQ come from the germline V gene. CDR3 sequence reads: CASSSRVDTQYF. DNA for the CDR3: TGTGCCAGCAGTTCCAGGGTGGATACGCAGTATTTT.

The chain has TRBV30 and TRBJ2-7; possibly TRBD2 for D (6 bases). CDR1 is GTSNPN, CDR2 SVGIG, per germline (reference sequence). V was clipped by 1 base and J by 3 bases, with 7 bases between them. The CDR3 sequence is 12 residues long. The CDR3 DNA reads as TGTGCCTGGAGTGGGGGGGTCTACGAGCAGTACTTC. Amino acids: CAWSGGVYEQYF.